This entry lists 27 T cell receptor beta chains sequenced from one sample in a study of blood T cells in healthy people across ages. With a J-beta primer mix and a sample-barcoded 5' primer, a second PCR ran about 7 to 12 cycles. TCRdb re-called the 5' RACE reads with MiXCR, one entry per CDR3 protein. The repertoire consists of fewer than 800,000 distinct CDR3 sequences, with approximately 50% occurring once and the leading ten covering roughly 34%. Material: blood. The receptors were sampled from a woman in her sixties or seventies in good health.

V usage is TRBV28 and J usage is TRBJ1-1; a weak D match, TRBD1 (5 bases). Trimming removed 2 bases from V and 0 bases from J, with 10 bases in between. CDR3 size: 15 residues. The germline V gene has CDR1 MDHEN and CDR2 SYDVKM. The CDR3, as DNA: TGTGCCAGCAGTTTAGGGACCTTGATGAACACTGAAGCTTTCTTT. Protein: CASSLGTLMNTEAFF.

The J gene is TRBJ2-5, the V gene TRBV7-2; no clear D. Germline V lookup: CDR1 SGHTA, CDR2 FQGNSA. Trimming stripped 4 bases from V and 4 bases from J, with 13 bases between. CDR3 length: 14 residues. DNA of the CDR3: TGTGCCAGCAGCTCCCAGGTTTTAGCAGAGACCCAGTACTTC. It codes for CASSSQVLAETQYF. Looking up the rest from reference TRBV7-2 and TRBJ2-5 gives the full variable domain: GAGVSQSPSNKVTEKGKDVELRCDPISGHTALYWYRQSLGQGLEFLIYFQGNSAPDKSGLPSDRFSAERTGGSVSTLTIQRTQQEDSAVYLCASSSQVLAETQYFGPGTRLLVL.

The chain is built from TRBV9 and TRBJ2-1; TRBD1 might be the D (5 bases). Germline CDR1 reads SGDLS; CDR2 reads YYNGEE. Trimming took 0 bases from V and 0 from J, leaving 19 bases between them. CDR3 length: 19 amino acids. The CDR3 reads CASSVGVPKTANSYNEQFF. The CDR3 DNA reads as TGTGCCAGCAGCGTAGGGGTCCCCAAGACAGCCAACTCCTACAATGAGCAGTTCTTC. Supplemented by reference TRBV9 and TRBJ2-1, the full variable domain reads DSGVTQTPKHLITATGQRVTLRCSPRSGDLSVYWYQQSLDQGLQFLIQYYNGEERAKGNILERFSAQQFPDLHSELNLSSLELGDSALYFCASSVGVPKTANSYNEQFFGPGTRLTVL.

V is TRBV20-1 and J is TRBJ2-3, with a tentative D call TRBD2 (7 bases). CDR1 is DFQATT and CDR2 is SNEGSKA in the germline V gene (reference sequence). There are 13 residues in the CDR3. V lost 1 base and J lost 8, with 13 bases in between. CDR3 sequence reads: CSARGRGGGTQYF. As DNA, the CDR3 is TGCAGTGCTAGAGGCCGGGGAGGGGGTACGCAGTATTTT.

This clonotype came up once. This could be a read error, since a much larger clone is one nucleotide away. The gene calls are TRBV7-2 and TRBJ2-1; D uncertain. Trimming took off 2 bases at V and 6 bases at J, with 14 bases between the two ends. Germline V gives CDR1 SGHTA, CDR2 FQGNSA. The CDR3 is made up of 15 amino acids. CDR3 in amino acids: CASSLLVTSPNEQFF. The DNA for the CDR3 is TGTGCCAGCAGCTTACTAGTGACGTCCCCCAATGAGCAGTTCTTC.

This clonotype was counted a few times. This chain connects TRBV5-1 to TRBJ2-2; 9 bases are shared with TRBD2. Trimming removed 4 bases from V and 7 bases from J; junction bases left unmatched: 11. Germline values: CDR1 SGHRS, CDR2 YFSETQ. This CDR3 is 16 amino acids long. CDR3 sequence (DNA): TGCGCCAGCAGCCTACGACTAGCGGAGGCCGGCGGGGAGCTGTTTTTT. This sequence encodes CASSLRLAEAGGELFF.

This clonotype was counted between two and nine times. V usage is TRBV27 and J usage is TRBJ2-1; maybe TRBD1 (6 bases). Germline CDR1 reads MNHEY; CDR2 reads SMNVEV (reference sequence). Between the trimmed V and J ends, which lost 7 bases and 11 bases, there was a span of 24 bases. This CDR3 spans 15 amino acids. CDR3 in DNA: TGTGCCAGCACCAAAACTGGAAACCGGGACATCAAGCAGTTCTTC. This gives the protein CASTKTGNRDIKQFF.

This clonotype was seen ten or more times. Compared with germline, one end of the junction differs, possibly owing to a read error. This chain links TRBV5-1 with TRBJ1-5; TRBD1 matches at 8 bases. The CDR3 extends over 15 amino acids. CDR1 SGHRS and CDR2 YFSETQ come from the germline V gene. The DNA of the CDR3 is TGTGCCAGCAGTCTAGGACAGGGCGGAAATCAGCCCCAGCATTTT. Translated, it gives CASSLGQGGNQPQHF. Using reference TRBV5-1 and TRBJ1-5 for the parts outside the CDR3, the full variable domain is KAGVTQTPRYLIKTRGQQVTLSCSPISGHRSVSWYQQTPGQGLQFLFEYFSETQRNKGNFPGRFSGRQFSNSRSEMNVSTLELGDSALYLCASSLGQGGNQPQHFGDGTRLSIL.

The J gene is TRBJ2-2, the V gene TRBV24-1; D possibly matches TRBD1 or TRBD2 (5 bases each). The germline V gene encodes CDR1 KGHDR and CDR2 SFDVKD. The ends were cut back, 9 bases at V and 2 bases at J, with 18 bases in the middle. The CDR3 is made up of 16 amino acids. The CDR3 is CATAKTGTVNTGELFF. CDR3 DNA sequence: TGTGCCACCGCTAAGACCGGGACCGTAAACACCGGGGAGCTGTTTTTT.

V gene TRBV20-1 combines with J gene TRBJ1-2, with TRBD1 identical over 7 bases. The germline gives CDR1 DFQATT, CDR2 SNEGSKA (reference sequence). The J segment lost 2 bases and the V segment lost 6 bases, leaving 3 bases of the junction unmatched. This CDR3 is built from 12 residues. CDR3 region: CSAADRNYGYTF. The CDR3 DNA is TGCAGTGCCGCGGACAGGAACTATGGCTACACCTTC.

The chain links TRBV28 to TRBJ2-3, with D tentatively TRBD2 (6 bases). The CDR3 loop spans 13 amino acids. Per germline, CDR1 MDHEN and CDR2 SYDVKM. Trimming removed 7 bases from V and 9 bases from J, with 17 bases in between. This chain's CDR3 is CASNSEGLGTQYF. CDR3 DNA: TGTGCCAGCAACAGTGAGGGACTCGGGACGCAGTATTTT. Supplemented by reference TRBV28 and TRBJ2-3, the full variable domain reads DVKVTQSSRYLVKRTGEKVFLECVQDMDHENMFWYRQDPGLGLRLIYFSYDVKMKEKGDIPEGYSVSREKKERFSLILESASTNQTSMYLCASNSEGLGTQYFGPGTRLTVL.

V is TRBV5-1 and J is TRBJ2-1; D perhaps matches TRBD2 (6 bases). Germline V CDR1 and CDR2: SGHRS, YFSETQ. The CDR3 consists of 15 residues. V was trimmed by 0 bases and J by 4 bases, leaving 11 bases between them. In nucleotides, the CDR3 is TGCGCCAGCAGCTTGGGTAGCCGGGGGTACAATGAGCAGTTCTTC. Translated, it gives CASSLGSRGYNEQFF.

The V call is TRBV7-9, the J call TRBJ2-1, with 10 bases identical to TRBD2. V shed 5 bases and J 8 bases; nucleotides not matched to a gene: 9. CDR1 and CDR2 (germline): SEHNR, FQNEAQ (reference sequence). This CDR3 contains 15 residues. CDR3 bases: TGTGCCAGCAGCATTAGCGGGAGGTCGGGCGATGAGCAGTTCTTC. Protein product: CASSISGRSGDEQFF. The complete variable domain, with remaining parts taken from reference TRBV7-9 and TRBJ2-1, reads DTGVSQNPRHKITKRGQNVTFRCDPISEHNRLYWYRQTLGQGPEFLTYFQNEAQLEKSRLLSDRFSAERPKGSFSTLEIQRTEQGDSAMYLCASSISGRSGDEQFFGPGTRLTVL.

A single count supports this clonotype. The chain is built from TRBV5-1 and TRBJ1-5, with a weak D call TRBD1 (5 bases). The V and J ends lost 0 bases and 5 bases respectively, with 12 bases between them. Per germline, CDR1 SGHRS and CDR2 YFSETQ. The CDR3 covers 15 residues. CDR3 loop: CASSLEGRGDQPQHF. CDR3 coding DNA: TGCGCCAGCAGCTTGGAGGGGCGCGGGGATCAGCCCCAGCATTTT.

The CDR3, as DNA: TGTGCCAGCAGCTACAGGACAGGAGAGACCTACGAGCAGTACTTC. It specifies CASSYRTGETYEQYF. The chain has TRBV6-5 and TRBJ2-4; 7 bases match TRBD1. The J call may be incorrect, as the DNA end agrees better with TRBJ2-7. This CDR3 contains 15 residues. Germline V gene sequence: CDR1 MNHEY, CDR2 SVGAGI.

As DNA, the CDR3 is TGTGCCAGCAGCTTAGGACATCAGGTCAGGGGCGCTTCAACCGAATGGGCTTTCTTT. Its protein is CASSLGHQVRGASTEWAFF. This rearrangement joins TRBV7-2 to TRBJ1-1; weak D call: TRBD1 (6 bases). V shed 1 base and J shed 11 bases, with 32 bases lying between them. Germline values: CDR1 SGHTA, CDR2 FQGNSA. CDR3 length: 19 amino acids.

In regard to this clonotype: A read error may produce the germline difference seen at one junction end. The gene calls are TRBV12-3 or TRBV12-4 and TRBJ2-3, with 7 nucleotides matching TRBD2. The CDR3 contains 19 residues. The CDR3 here is CPSSLTLAEAEWSSDTQYF. The CDR3 region has the DNA TGTCCCAGCAGTTTGACTCTAGCGGAAGCGGAGTGGAGCTCAGATACGCAGTATTTT.

The rearrangement links TRBV7-3 to TRBJ2-1; D is undetermined. V was trimmed by 9 bases and J by 0 bases, leaving 15 bases between them. This CDR3 contains 15 residues. Germline CDR1 reads SGHTA; CDR2 reads FQGTGA. CDR3 DNA: TGTGCCAGTAGTTTCCAGGTGAGCTCCTACAATGAGCAGTTCTTC. It is translated as CASSFQVSSYNEQFF.

This clonotype was seen once. V usage is TRBV7-2 and J usage is TRBJ1-2; no firm D call. The germline V gene encodes CDR1 SGHTA and CDR2 FQGNSA. V was trimmed by 1 base and J by 7 bases, leaving 13 bases between them. The CDR3 is made up of 14 amino acids. CDR3 bases: TGTGCCAGCAGCTTAGGACGGACTCCATCTGGCTACACCTTC. The encoded protein is CASSLGRTPSGYTF.

The chain links TRBV10-3 to TRBJ1-2; possible D gene TRBD1, 6 bases. This CDR3 has 14 residues. V lost 2 bases, J lost 6 bases, and 13 bases lay in between. Germline V lookup: CDR1 ENHRY, CDR2 SYGVKD. The CDR3 protein is CAISELQGKDGYTF. The DNA for the CDR3 is TGTGCCATCAGTGAGCTTCAGGGGAAGGATGGCTACACCTTC.

The rearrangement links TRBV24-1 to TRBJ2-1; maybe TRBD1 (5 bases). The CDR3 consists of 14 residues. Germline assignment: CDR1 KGHDR and CDR2 SFDVKD. Trimming left V 5 bases short and J 3 bases short, with 10 bases between. The CDR3 is CATSATGVYNEQFF. CDR3 bases: TGTGCCACCAGTGCCACAGGAGTCTACAATGAGCAGTTCTTC.

For this clonotype: One end of the junction fails to match germline, which may point to a read error. CDR3 sequence reads: CGVQTGTSHQETQYF. The CDR3 DNA follows: TGCGGCGTCCAGACCGGGACTAGCCACCAAGAGACCCAGTACTTC. The rearrangement links TRBV29-1 to TRBJ2-5; TRBD2 matches 9 bases. In germline, CDR1 is SQVTM, CDR2 ANQGSEA. The CDR3 sequence is 15 residues long.

V gene TRBV21-1 combines with J gene TRBJ2-1; the table gives TRBD2 as D, unverified against the DNA. TRBV21-1 is termed a pseudogene. This CDR3 comprises 16 residues. The CDR3 protein is CASSKERAGGPHERFF. CDR3 DNA sequence: TGTGCCAGCAGCAAAGAAAGGGCGGGAGGGCCACATGAGCGGTTCTTC.

This clonotype was detected only a few times. The gene calls are TRBV7-2 and TRBJ2-7; no definite D call. The germline V and J ends were trimmed by 5 bases and 5 bases, with 10 bases remaining between them. The germline gives CDR1 SGHTA, CDR2 FQGNSA. This CDR3 is built from 12 residues. The CDR3, as DNA: TGTGCCAGCAGCCGCGCCCTGAACGAGCAGTACTTC. It is translated as CASSRALNEQYF.

J is TRBJ2-7 and V is TRBV20-1; D ambiguous. V shed 4 bases and J shed 3 bases, with 13 bases lying between them. Germline assignment: CDR1 DFQATT and CDR2 SNEGSKA (reference sequence). This CDR3 spans 13 amino acids. CDR3 nucleotide sequence: TGCAGTGCTAACCCCCCCTCCAACTACGAGCAGTACTTC. As protein: CSANPPSNYEQYF.

This clonotype was recorded a few times. The chain joins TRBV7-2 to TRBJ2-5, with TRBD2 as a possible D gene (6 bases). Trimming removed 2 bases at V and 4 bases at J, with 14 bases between. The CDR3 sequence is 15 residues long. Per the germline V gene, CDR1 is SGHTA and CDR2 is FQGNSA. The CDR3 DNA sequence: TGTGCCAGCAGCTTACAGCGCCAGGGAGGAGAGACCCAGTACTTC. It encodes CASSLQRQGGETQYF.

This sequence joins TRBV20-1 and TRBJ2-3; D is uncertain. Germline V gene data show CDR1 as DFQATT and CDR2 as SNEGSKA (reference sequence). The CDR3 is 14 amino acids. V lost 3 bases and J lost 6, with 16 bases in between. The chain's CDR3 is CSASTDLPSDTQYF. DNA for the CDR3: TGCAGTGCTAGCACAGATCTTCCTTCGGATACGCAGTATTTT.